The entry that follows covers one T cell receptor (beta chain) sequence. Original processing methods: Scientists estimated how many nucleated cells there were by amplifying reference gene primers. The protocol was immunoSEQ multiplex PCR, while the TCRdb copy is restricted to in-frame clones and leaves out a portion. That table is the source of V, J and clone size, and D and trimming were worked out from the DNA. The sample holds over 90,000 clones, roughly 87% seen once. The sample is drawn from a study of blood T cell repertoires in COVID-19. At the level of the study: Acute-phase and convalescent COVID-19 samples originated in the United States, Italy and Spain. The cDNA or gDNA used as material had been derived from T cells, B-cell-depleted T cells, or PBMCs.

This receptor was obtained from a man aged 50 to 60 with active COVID-19. The sample taken for sequencing was peripheral blood.

CDR3 residues: CASSLEYRDPNYGYTF. CDR3 sequence (DNA): TGTGCCAGCAGCTTGGAGTACAGGGACCCTAACTATGGCTACACCTTC. This chain joins TRBV5-6 and TRBJ1-2; the D gene is possibly TRBD1 (6 bases). With 0 bases removed from V and 0 bases from J, the gap between germline ends came to 12 bases. The CDR3 extends over 16 amino acids. CDR1 SGHDT and CDR2 YYEEEE come from the germline V gene.